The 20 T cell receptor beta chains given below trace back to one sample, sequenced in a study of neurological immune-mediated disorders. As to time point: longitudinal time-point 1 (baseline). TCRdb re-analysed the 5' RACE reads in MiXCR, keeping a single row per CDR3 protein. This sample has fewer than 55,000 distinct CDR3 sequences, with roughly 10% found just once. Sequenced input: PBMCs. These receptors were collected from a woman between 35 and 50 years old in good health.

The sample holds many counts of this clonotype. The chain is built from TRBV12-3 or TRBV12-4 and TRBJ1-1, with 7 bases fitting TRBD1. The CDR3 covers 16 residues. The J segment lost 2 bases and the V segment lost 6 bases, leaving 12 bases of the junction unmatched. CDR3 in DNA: TGTGCCAGCAGACGATGGAGGGGGCAGCTTAACACTGAAGCTTTCTTT. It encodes CASRRWRGQLNTEAFF.

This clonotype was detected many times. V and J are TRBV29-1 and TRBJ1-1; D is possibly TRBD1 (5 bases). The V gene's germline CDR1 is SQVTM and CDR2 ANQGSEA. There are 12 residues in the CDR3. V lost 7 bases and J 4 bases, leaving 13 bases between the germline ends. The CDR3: CSAGRGSTEAFF. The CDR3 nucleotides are TGCAGCGCCGGTCGGGGGAGCACTGAAGCTTTCTTT. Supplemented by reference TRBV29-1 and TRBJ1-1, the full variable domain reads SAVISQKPSRDICQRGTSLTIQCQVDSQVTMMFWYRQQPGQSLTLIATANQGSEATYESGFVIDKFPISRPNLTFSTLTVSNMSPEDSSIYLCSAGRGSTEAFFGQGTRLTVV.

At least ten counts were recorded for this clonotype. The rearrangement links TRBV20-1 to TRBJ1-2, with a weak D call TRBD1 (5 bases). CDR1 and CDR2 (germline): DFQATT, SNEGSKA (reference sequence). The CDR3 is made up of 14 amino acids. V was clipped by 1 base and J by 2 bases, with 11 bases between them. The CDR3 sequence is CSARGETGNYGYTF. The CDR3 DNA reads TGCAGTGCTAGAGGGGAAACAGGCAACTATGGCTACACCTTC.

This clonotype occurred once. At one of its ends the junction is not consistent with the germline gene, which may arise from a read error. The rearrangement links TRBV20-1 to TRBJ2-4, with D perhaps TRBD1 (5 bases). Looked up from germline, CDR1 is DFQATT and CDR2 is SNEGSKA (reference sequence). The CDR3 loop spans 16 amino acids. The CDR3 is CSASPGAALARNIQYF. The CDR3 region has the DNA TGCAGTGCTTCTCCTGGGGCAGCCCTTGCCAGAAACATTCAGTACTTC.

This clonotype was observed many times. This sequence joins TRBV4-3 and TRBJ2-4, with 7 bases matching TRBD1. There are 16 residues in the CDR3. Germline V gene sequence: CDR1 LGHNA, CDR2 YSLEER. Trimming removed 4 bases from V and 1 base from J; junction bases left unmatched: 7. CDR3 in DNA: TGCGCCAGCAGCCCAGAGGGGGCCTCGGCCAAAAACATTCAGTACTTC. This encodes CASSPEGASAKNIQYF.

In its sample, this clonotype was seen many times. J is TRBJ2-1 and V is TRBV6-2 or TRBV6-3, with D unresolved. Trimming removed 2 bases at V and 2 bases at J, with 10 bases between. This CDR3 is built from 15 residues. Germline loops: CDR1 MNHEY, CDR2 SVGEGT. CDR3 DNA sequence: TGTGCCAGCAGTTACCGCCCGGTCCCCTACAATGAGCAGTTCTTC. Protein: CASSYRPVPYNEQFF.

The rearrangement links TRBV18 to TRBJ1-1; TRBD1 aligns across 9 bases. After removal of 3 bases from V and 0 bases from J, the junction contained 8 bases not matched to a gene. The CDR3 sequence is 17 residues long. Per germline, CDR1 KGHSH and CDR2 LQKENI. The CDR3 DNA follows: TGTGCCAGCTCACCCCAGGACAGGGGCTACTTGAACACTGAAGCTTTCTTT. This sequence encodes CASSPQDRGYLNTEAFF.

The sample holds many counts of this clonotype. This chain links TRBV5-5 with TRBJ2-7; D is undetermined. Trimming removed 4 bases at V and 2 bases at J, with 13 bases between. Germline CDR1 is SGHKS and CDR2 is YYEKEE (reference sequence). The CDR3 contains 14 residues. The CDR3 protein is CASSAYGKAYEQYF. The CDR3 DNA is TGTGCCAGCAGCGCTTATGGGAAAGCCTACGAGCAGTACTTC.

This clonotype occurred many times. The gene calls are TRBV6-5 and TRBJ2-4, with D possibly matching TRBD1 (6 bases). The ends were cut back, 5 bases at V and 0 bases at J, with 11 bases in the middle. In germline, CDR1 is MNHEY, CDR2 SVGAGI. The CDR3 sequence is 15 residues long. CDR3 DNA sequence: TGTGCCAGCAGTCCAGGACAGAGAGCCAAAAACATTCAGTACTTC. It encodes CASSPGQRAKNIQYF.

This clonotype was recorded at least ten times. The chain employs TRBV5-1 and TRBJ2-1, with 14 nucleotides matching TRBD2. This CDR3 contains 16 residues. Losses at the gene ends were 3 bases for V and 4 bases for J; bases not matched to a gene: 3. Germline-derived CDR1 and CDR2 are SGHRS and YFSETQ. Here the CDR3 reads CASSYGLAGGYNEQFF. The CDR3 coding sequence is TGCGCCAGCAGCTATGGACTAGCGGGAGGATACAATGAGCAGTTCTTC.

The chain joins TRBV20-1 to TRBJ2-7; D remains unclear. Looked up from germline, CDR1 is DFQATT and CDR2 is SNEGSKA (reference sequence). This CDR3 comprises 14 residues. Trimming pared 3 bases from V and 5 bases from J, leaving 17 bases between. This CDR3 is CSASQPRTKDEQYF. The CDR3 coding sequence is TGCAGTGCTAGCCAACCCAGGACCAAAGACGAGCAGTACTTC.

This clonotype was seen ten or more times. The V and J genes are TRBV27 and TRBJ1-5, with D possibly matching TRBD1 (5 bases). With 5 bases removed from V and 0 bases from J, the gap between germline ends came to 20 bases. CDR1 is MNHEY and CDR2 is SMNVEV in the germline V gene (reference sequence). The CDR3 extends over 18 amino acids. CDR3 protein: CASSPGAGPPNSNQPQHF. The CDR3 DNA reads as TGTGCCAGCAGTCCCGGGGCGGGTCCTCCGAATAGCAATCAGCCCCAGCATTTT.

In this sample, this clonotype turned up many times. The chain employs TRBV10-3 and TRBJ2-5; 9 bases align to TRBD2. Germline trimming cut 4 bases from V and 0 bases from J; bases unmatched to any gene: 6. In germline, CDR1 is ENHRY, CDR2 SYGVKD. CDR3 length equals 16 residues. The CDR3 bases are TGTGCCATCAGTGCGAGGGTAGCGGGAGACCAAGAGACCCAGTACTTC. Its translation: CAISARVAGDQETQYF.

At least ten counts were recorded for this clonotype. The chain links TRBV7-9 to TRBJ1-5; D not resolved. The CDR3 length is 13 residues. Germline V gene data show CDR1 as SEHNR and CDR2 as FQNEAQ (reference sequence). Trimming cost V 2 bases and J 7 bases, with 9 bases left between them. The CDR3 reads CASSLFSSQPQHF. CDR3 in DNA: TGTGCCAGCAGCTTATTCAGTAGCCAGCCCCAGCATTTT.

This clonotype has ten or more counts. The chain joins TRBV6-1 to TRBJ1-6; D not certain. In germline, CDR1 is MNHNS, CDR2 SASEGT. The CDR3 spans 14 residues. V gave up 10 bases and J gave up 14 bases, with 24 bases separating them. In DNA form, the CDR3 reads TGTGCCATCCGGCCCGAACGACCCGGGCCCACCCTCCACTTT. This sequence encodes CAIRPERPGPTLHF.

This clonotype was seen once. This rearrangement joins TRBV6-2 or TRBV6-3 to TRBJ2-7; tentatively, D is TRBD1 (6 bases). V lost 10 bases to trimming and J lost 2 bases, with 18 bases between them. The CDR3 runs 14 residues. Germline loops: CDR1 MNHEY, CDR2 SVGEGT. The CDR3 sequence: CATHGDRRAYEQYF. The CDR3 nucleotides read TGTGCCACCCACGGAGACAGGAGAGCCTACGAGCAGTACTTC.

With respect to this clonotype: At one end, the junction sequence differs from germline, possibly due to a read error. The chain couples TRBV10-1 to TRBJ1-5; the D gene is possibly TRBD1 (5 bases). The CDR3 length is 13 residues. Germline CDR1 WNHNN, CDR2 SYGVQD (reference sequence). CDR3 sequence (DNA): TGCGCCGGCAGTAAGGGGCGACGACAGCCCCATTATTTT. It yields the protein CAGSKGRRQPHYF.

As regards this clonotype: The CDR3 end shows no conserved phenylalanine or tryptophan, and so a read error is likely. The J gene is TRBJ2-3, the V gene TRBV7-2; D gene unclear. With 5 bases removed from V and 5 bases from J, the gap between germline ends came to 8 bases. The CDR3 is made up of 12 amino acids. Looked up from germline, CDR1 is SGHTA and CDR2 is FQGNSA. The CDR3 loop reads CASSQLGDTQYS. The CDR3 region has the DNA TGTGCCAGCAGCCAGCTGGGAGATACGCAGTATTCT.

The CDR3 DNA sequence: TGTGCCAACTCCGGGACAGGTAGAGAGACCCAGTACTTC. Amino acids: CANSGTGRETQYF. The chain combines TRBV2 with TRBJ2-5, with 8 bases matching TRBD1. The CDR3 is made up of 13 amino acids. CDR1 SNHLY and CDR2 FYNNEI come from the germline V gene. With V trimmed by 10 bases and J by 4 bases, 8 bases remained unmatched.

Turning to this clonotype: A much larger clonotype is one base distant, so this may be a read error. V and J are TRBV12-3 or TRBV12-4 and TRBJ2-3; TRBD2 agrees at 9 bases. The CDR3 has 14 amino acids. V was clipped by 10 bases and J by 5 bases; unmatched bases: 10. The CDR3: CAITSSGTIDTQYF. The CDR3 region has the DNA TGTGCCATCACCTCTAGCGGGACTATAGATACGCAGTATTTT.